One sample yielded the 28 T cell receptor beta chains listed below, sequenced in a study of cytomegalovirus exposure and HLA in healthy donors. Method: immunoSEQ multiplex PCR; TCRdb's copy keeps in-frame clones and lacks some. The sample records about 280,000 clones, 88% being singletons. Sequenced sample: PBMCs. The receptor set was obtained from a woman aged 18-29 years in good health and CMV-seronegative.

V usage is TRBV6-5 and J usage is TRBJ2-1; D perhaps matches TRBD2 (5 bases). The germline gives CDR1 MNHEY, CDR2 SVGAGI. Trimming left V 6 bases short and J 7 bases short, with 19 bases between. This CDR3 has 15 amino acids. The CDR3 DNA sequence: TGTGCCAGCAGCCCCACTCGGGATTGGGGAAATGAGCAGTTCTTC. Protein: CASSPTRDWGNEQFF.

V gene TRBV6-5 combines with J gene TRBJ2-7; 8 bases are a match to TRBD2. Germline CDR1 is MNHEY and CDR2 is SVGAGI. This CDR3 is 15 amino acids long. V was pared by 1 base and J by 3 bases, with 5 bases of the junction left unmatched. In DNA form, the CDR3 reads TGTGCCAGCAGTTACTACGGCGGGAGGAACTACGAGCAGTACTTC. It translates to CASSYYGGRNYEQYF.

There are a few counts of this clone. The V gene is TRBV30, the J gene TRBJ2-7; 10 positions agree with TRBD2. J was trimmed by 3 bases and V by 5 bases; bases with no gene match: 1. Germline V lookup: CDR1 GTSNPN, CDR2 SVGIG (reference sequence). The CDR3 spans 12 residues. The CDR3 here is CAWGLADYEQYF. CDR3 DNA sequence: TGTGCCTGGGGACTAGCGGACTACGAGCAGTACTTC.

CDR3 bases: TGTGCCAGCAGCGCAAAGGGCCTGGGAGCGAACACCGGGGAGCTGTTTTTT. Its translation: CASSAKGLGANTGELFF. This sequence joins TRBV9 and TRBJ2-2; TRBD2 might be the D (5 bases). Trimming took 3 bases from V and 0 from J, leaving 15 bases between them. Germline V gives CDR1 SGDLS, CDR2 YYNGEE. The CDR3 is 17 amino acids.

The chain couples TRBV7-8 to TRBJ2-7; TRBD1 matches 10 bases. Germline assignment: CDR1 SGHVS and CDR2 FQNEAQ. The V segment lost 0 bases and the J segment 3 bases; nucleotides outside the gene matches: 8. This CDR3 is 17 amino acids long. The CDR3 DNA reads TGTGCCAGCAGCTTAGCGCTAATGGGGGACAGGGGCTACGAGCAGTACTTC. Encoded protein: CASSLALMGDRGYEQYF.

This clone has a handful of counts. The gene calls are TRBV25-1 and TRBJ2-2; TRBD2 agrees at 12 bases. Germline V gene data show CDR1 as MGHDK and CDR2 as SYGVNS. The CDR3 runs 17 residues. V was clipped by 2 bases and J by 2 bases; unmatched bases: 3. CDR3 loop: CASSEGLAGSNTGELFF. CDR3 in DNA: TGTGCCAGCAGTGAAGGACTAGCGGGGTCAAACACCGGGGAGCTGTTTTTT.

The J gene is TRBJ1-2, the V gene TRBV9; D remains unclear. V lost 0 bases to trimming and J lost 0 bases, with 9 bases between them. Germline V CDR1 and CDR2: SGDLS, YYNGEE. The CDR3 has 15 residues. The CDR3 region has the DNA TGTGCCAGCAGCGTAGGCGGAAACTCTAACTATGGCTACACCTTC. It is translated as CASSVGGNSNYGYTF.

The chain is built from TRBV27 and TRBJ2-1; 7 bases agree with TRBD2. This CDR3 has 13 amino acids. Germline CDR1 is MNHEY and CDR2 is SMNVEV (reference sequence). V was pared by 4 bases and J by 10 bases, with 7 bases of the junction left unmatched. CDR3 in DNA: TGTGCCAGCAGTTACACACCCGGGGGGGAGCAGTTCTTC. Its translation is CASSYTPGGEQFF.

The CDR3 loop is CASSPPSPLAVYEQYF. CDR3 nucleotides: TGCGCCAGCAGCCCCCCCAGCCCTTTAGCGGTTTACGAGCAGTACTTC. The rearrangement links TRBV4-3 to TRBJ2-7; possible D gene TRBD2, 6 bases. The CDR3 sequence is 16 residues long. V gave up 4 bases and J gave up 4 bases, with 20 bases separating them. The germline gives CDR1 LGHNA, CDR2 YSLEER.

The genes are TRBV4-2 and TRBJ2-2, with a tentative D call TRBD1 (6 bases). The germline gives CDR1 LGHNA, CDR2 YNFKEQ. V lost 3 bases to trimming and J lost 4 bases, with 12 bases between them. The CDR3 runs to 15 residues. The CDR3, as DNA: TGTGCCAGCAGCCACGCGGACAGTTTCACCGGGGAGCTGTTTTTT. The encoded protein is CASSHADSFTGELFF.

The chain recombines TRBV5-4 with TRBJ2-1, with 14 bases aligning to TRBD2. The V gene's germline CDR1 is SGHNT and CDR2 YYREEE (reference sequence). Germline trimming cut 4 bases from V and 4 bases from J; bases unmatched to any gene: 7. The CDR3 loop spans 17 amino acids. The CDR3 spells CASSPGLAGGQYNEQFF. The CDR3 DNA sequence: TGTGCCAGCAGCCCAGGACTAGCGGGAGGCCAATACAATGAGCAGTTCTTC.

The gene calls are TRBV27 and TRBJ1-5; D may be TRBD1 (6 bases). V lost 1 base and J lost 2, with 9 bases in between. The germline V gene encodes CDR1 MNHEY and CDR2 SMNVEV (reference sequence). This CDR3 has 15 amino acids. CDR3 loop: CASSLLAGGNQPQHF. CDR3 DNA sequence: TGTGCCAGCAGTTTATTGGCAGGGGGCAATCAGCCCCAGCATTTT.

This clone occurred once. This chain links TRBV9 with TRBJ2-5, with a weak D call TRBD1 (5 bases). CDR3 size: 14 residues. Germline V gene sequence: CDR1 SGDLS, CDR2 YYNGEE. V lost 5 bases, J lost 7 bases, and 18 bases lay in between. CDR3 DNA sequence: TGTGCCAGCAGTTTAGGACACCCTGGGGCGACCCAGTACTTC. Protein product: CASSLGHPGATQYF.

Only one count was recorded for this clone. The V call is TRBV2, the J call TRBJ2-7; D perhaps matches TRBD2 (6 bases). Trimming left V 4 bases short and J 4 bases short, with 26 bases between. Looked up from germline, CDR1 is SNHLY and CDR2 is FYNNEI. CDR3 size: 18 residues. CDR3 amino acids: CASSGQQKGGMERYEQYF. The DNA of the CDR3 is TGTGCCAGCAGTGGACAGCAAAAGGGCGGGATGGAGAGGTACGAGCAGTACTTC.

The chain has TRBV5-4 and TRBJ2-7; D might be TRBD1 (6 bases). Trimming removed 5 bases from V and 2 bases from J, with 20 bases in between. CDR1 and CDR2 from the germline V gene are SGHNT and YYREEE (reference sequence). The CDR3 is 16 residues long. In nucleotides, the CDR3 is TGTGCCAGCAGTCCGTCCCAGGGGCAAGGCCCCTACGAGCAGTACTTC. Encoded protein: CASSPSQGQGPYEQYF.

The chain uses TRBV18 and TRBJ1-6, with unresolved D. V lost 3 bases and J lost 9, with 15 bases in between. CDR3 length: 15 amino acids. CDR1 is KGHSH, CDR2 LQKENI, per germline. The CDR3 DNA reads TGTGCCAGCTCACCGATGGAGGGAGAAGTTTCACCCCTCCACTTT. Protein sequence: CASSPMEGEVSPLHF.

The V and J genes are TRBV7-9 and TRBJ2-7; tentative D call: TRBD2 (6 bases). V was cut by 5 bases and J by 6 bases, with 26 bases left in between. The germline CDR1 and CDR2 sequences are SEHNR and FQNEAQ (reference sequence). There are 17 residues in the CDR3. CDR3 DNA: TGTGCCAGCAGCCCGTTTAGCGGCGGGCGCGCGGGGCTCGAGCAGTACTTC. Translation gives CASSPFSGGRAGLEQYF.

This chain uses TRBV2 with TRBJ2-3; D gene ambiguous. Germline CDR1 SNHLY, CDR2 FYNNEI. The germline V and J ends were trimmed by 5 bases and 4 bases, with 7 bases remaining between them. The CDR3 length is 12 residues. The CDR3 DNA is TGTGCCAGCAGTTATTCCCCAGATACGCAGTATTTT. It encodes CASSYSPDTQYF. The full variable domain, with the rest looked up from reference TRBV2 and TRBJ2-3, is EPEVTQTPSHQVTQMGQEVILRCVPISNHLYFYWYRQILGQKVEFLVSFYNNEISEKSEIFDDQFSVERPDGSNFTLKIRSTKLEDSAMYFCASSYSPDTQYFGPGTRLTVL.

A remark on this clone: The sample contains more than one DNA sequence encoding this CDR3. The rearrangement links TRBV28 to TRBJ2-7; 9 bases map to TRBD1. V trimming: 4 bases; J trimming: 2 bases; junction bases outside the gene matches: 6. Germline V gene sequence: CDR1 MDHEN, CDR2 SYDVKM. The CDR3 spans 15 residues. DNA for the CDR3: TGTGCCAGCAGTTCGCCGGGACAGGGAGCCTACGAGCAGTACTTC. Translating gives CASSSPGQGAYEQYF.

This sequence joins TRBV5-4 and TRBJ2-7; 11 bases line up with TRBD2. The germline V gene encodes CDR1 SGHNT and CDR2 YYREEE (reference sequence). CDR3 length: 16 residues. With 2 bases clipped from V and 1 base from J, the junction kept 5 bases outside the gene matches. The CDR3, as DNA: TGTGCCAGCAGCTTTTCGATAGCGGGAGGGTCCTACGAGCAGTACTTC. As protein: CASSFSIAGGSYEQYF.

V gene TRBV10-3 combines with J gene TRBJ1-2; no clear D. The V end lost 4 bases, the J end lost 1 base, and 7 bases lay between the germline ends. In germline, CDR1 is ENHRY, CDR2 SYGVKD. The CDR3 is 13 amino acids. This CDR3 is CAISGDLNYGYTF. CDR3 coding DNA: TGTGCCATCAGTGGAGATCTTAACTATGGCTACACCTTC.

This chain uses TRBV28 with TRBJ2-7, with D possibly matching TRBD2 (6 bases). V dropped 6 bases and J dropped 1 base, with 7 bases sitting between them. CDR1 and CDR2 (germline): MDHEN, SYDVKM. This CDR3 is built from 12 residues. The DNA for the CDR3 is TGTGCCAGCAGGGAGGGTTCCTACGAGCAGTACTTC. Protein product: CASREGSYEQYF.

This chain connects TRBV2 to TRBJ2-3; 9 bases align to TRBD1. This CDR3 has 14 amino acids. Trimming removed 11 bases from V and 10 bases from J; junction bases left unmatched: 16. The germline CDR1 and CDR2 sequences are SNHLY and FYNNEI. The CDR3 nucleotides read TGTGCCGCGCCCCTGGGACAGGGTCGTGGTGCGCAGTATTTT. Its protein product is CAAPLGQGRGAQYF.

V gene TRBV5-1 combines with J gene TRBJ2-7; TRBD1 aligns across 9 bases. The CDR3 covers 14 residues. J gave up 5 bases and V 4 bases, and 7 bases lay outside the gene matches. Per the germline V gene, CDR1 is SGHRS and CDR2 is YFSETQ. Written as DNA, the CDR3 is TGCGCCAGCAGCCGGGACAGGGTTGTCCACGAGCAGTACTTC. This codes for CASSRDRVVHEQYF.

The chain uses TRBV18 and TRBJ1-4; weak D call: TRBD1 (6 bases). The CDR3 sequence is 17 residues long. The V gene's germline CDR1 is KGHSH and CDR2 LQKENI. V gave up 3 bases and J gave up 0 bases, with 14 bases separating them. CDR3 loop: CASSPGGTHATNEKLFF. CDR3 DNA: TGTGCCAGCTCACCGGGGGGGACACACGCAACTAATGAAAAACTGTTTTTT.

Concerning this clone itself: The same CDR3 arises from other DNA sequences in this sample as well. This sequence joins TRBV5-1 and TRBJ1-1, with 11 bases aligning to TRBD1. CDR1 is SGHRS and CDR2 is YFSETQ in the germline V gene. This CDR3 comprises 14 residues. Trimming cost V 4 bases and J 7 bases; bases outside gene matches: 6. The CDR3 nucleotides read TGCGCCAGCAGCCTGGGACAGGGGGTGGGTGAAGCTTTCTTT. Translation: CASSLGQGVGEAFF. The full variable domain, its missing parts supplied by reference TRBV5-1 and TRBJ1-1, is KAGVTQTPRYLIKTRGQQVTLSCSPISGHRSVSWYQQTPGQGLQFLFEYFSETQRNKGNFPGRFSGRQFSNSRSEMNVSTLELGDSALYLCASSLGQGVGEAFFGQGTRLTVV.

V usage is TRBV28 and J usage is TRBJ2-7, with a tentative D call TRBD2 (6 bases). Germline V CDR1 and CDR2: MDHEN, SYDVKM. The V end lost 5 bases, the J end lost 6 bases, and 26 bases lay between the germline ends. This CDR3 is 17 amino acids long. CDR3 bases: TGTGCCAGCAGTCCCTATCCCCGGCTAGCGAAGGGGCTCGAGCAGTACTTC. It yields the protein CASSPYPRLAKGLEQYF.

The chain links TRBV7-2 to TRBJ2-7; no firm D call. With 3 bases removed from V and 1 base from J, the gap between germline ends came to 4 bases. Germline V gives CDR1 SGHTA, CDR2 FQGNSA. The CDR3 totals 12 residues. Here the CDR3 reads CASSFRSYEQYF. In DNA, the CDR3 is TGTGCCAGCAGCTTTCGTTCCTACGAGCAGTACTTC.